This TCR beta chain was sequenced for a study of CD8+CD57+ T cells in acquired aplastic anemia. TCR beta VDJ and CDR3 were profiled, and genomic DNA was the template. TCRdb ran MiXCR on the reads and lists one entry per CDR3 protein. The sample includes about 180,000 distinct CDR3 sequences, almost 50% of them seen just once. This clonotype was seen repeatedly, ten times or more. V shed 11 bases and J shed 0 bases, with 14 bases lying between them. The CDR3 spans 15 residues. Germline CDR1 reads ENHRY; CDR2 reads SYGVKD. In patients chosen for sequencing, flow cytometry had shown CD8+CD57+ cell expansion.

The chain uses TRBV10-3 and TRBJ1-6; D uncertain. The material sequenced was sorted CD4+, CD8+, or CD8+CD57+ T cells (not recorded which) from PBMCs. This TCR was sampled from a human donor with aplastic anemia. CDR3 coding DNA: TGTGCCGTGGCGCTGGGGAGCTCCTATAATTCACCCCTCCACTTT. This codes for CAVALGSSYNSPLHF.